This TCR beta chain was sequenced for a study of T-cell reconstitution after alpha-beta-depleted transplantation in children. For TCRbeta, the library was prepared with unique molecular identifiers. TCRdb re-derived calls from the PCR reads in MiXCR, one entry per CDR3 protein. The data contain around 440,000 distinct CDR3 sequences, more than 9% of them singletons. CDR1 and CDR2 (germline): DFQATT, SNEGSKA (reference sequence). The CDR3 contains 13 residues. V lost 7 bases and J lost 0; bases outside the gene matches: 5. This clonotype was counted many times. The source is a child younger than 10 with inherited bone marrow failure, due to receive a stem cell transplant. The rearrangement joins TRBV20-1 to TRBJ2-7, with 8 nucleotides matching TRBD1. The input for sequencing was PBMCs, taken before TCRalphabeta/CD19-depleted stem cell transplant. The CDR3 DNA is TGCAGTGTCCCGACAGGGGACTCCTACGAGCAGTACTTC. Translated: CSVPTGDSYEQYF.